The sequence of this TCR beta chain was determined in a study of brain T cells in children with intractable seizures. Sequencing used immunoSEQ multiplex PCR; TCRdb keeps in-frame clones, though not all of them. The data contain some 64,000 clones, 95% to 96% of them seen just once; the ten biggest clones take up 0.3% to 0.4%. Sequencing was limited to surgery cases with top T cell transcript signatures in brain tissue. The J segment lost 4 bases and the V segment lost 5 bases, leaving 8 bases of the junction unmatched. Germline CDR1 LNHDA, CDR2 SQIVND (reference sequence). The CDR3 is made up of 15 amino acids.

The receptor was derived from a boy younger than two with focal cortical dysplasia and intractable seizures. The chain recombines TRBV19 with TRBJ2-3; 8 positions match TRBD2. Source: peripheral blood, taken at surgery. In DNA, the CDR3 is TGTGCCAGTAGTCCTACTAGCGGCGGGCCAGATACGCAGTATTTT. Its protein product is CASSPTSGGPDTQYF.